This T cell receptor (beta chain) was profiled in a study of shared clonotypes between healthy human individuals. General study results and limits: Among donors, clonotype sharing was expected to be affected by sequencing depth. There were few donors, and this limited the genetic and exposure-history diversity represented. Four donors shared around 5.1% of their naive CD4 clonotypes.

A remark on this clone: Its antigen is unidentified.

Authors' processing steps: ImmunoSEQ only sent back junction sequences with no quality scores, so filtering was done differently. The assay was immunoSEQ multiplex PCR, and TCRdb's table has in-frame clones only and misses some. V and J calls and clone size are those listed in that table; D and trimming were worked out from the DNA. The sample yields around 700,000 clones, around two thirds seen once. The V end was cut by 3 bases, the J end by 1 base, with 10 bases between. The germline gives CDR1 KGHSH, CDR2 LQKENI. The CDR3 runs 15 residues. Sequenced material: memory CD4+ T cells sorted from blood. Indicated subset: CD45RA-negative fraction. The sequence came from a woman under 40 in good health. The chain recombines TRBV18 with TRBJ2-1; weak D call: TRBD1 (6 bases). The CDR3 region has the DNA TGTGCCAGCTCACCTGTGACAGGTTCCTACAATGAGCAGTTCTTC. It is translated as CASSPVTGSYNEQFF.